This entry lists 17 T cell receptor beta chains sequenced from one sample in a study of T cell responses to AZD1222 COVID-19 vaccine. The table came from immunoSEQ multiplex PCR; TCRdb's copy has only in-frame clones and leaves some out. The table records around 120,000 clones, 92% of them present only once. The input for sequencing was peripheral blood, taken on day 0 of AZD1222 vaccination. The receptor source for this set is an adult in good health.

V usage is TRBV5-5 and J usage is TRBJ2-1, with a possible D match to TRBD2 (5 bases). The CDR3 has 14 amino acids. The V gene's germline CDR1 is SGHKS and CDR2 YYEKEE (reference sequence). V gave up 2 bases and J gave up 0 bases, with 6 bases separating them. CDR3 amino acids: CASSFTSSYNEQFF. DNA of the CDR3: TGTGCCAGCAGCTTCACTAGCTCCTACAATGAGCAGTTCTTC.

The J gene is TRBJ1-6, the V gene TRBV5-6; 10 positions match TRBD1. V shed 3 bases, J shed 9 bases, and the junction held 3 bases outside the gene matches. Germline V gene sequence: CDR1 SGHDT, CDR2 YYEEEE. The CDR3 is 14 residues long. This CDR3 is CASSSRDRGSPLHF. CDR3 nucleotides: TGTGCCAGCAGCTCCCGGGACAGGGGTTCACCCCTCCACTTT.

DNA of the CDR3: TGTGCACGCCCCCATTGGCAGGGACGGACTGAAGCTTTCTTT. Its protein is CARPHWQGRTEAFF. The chain employs TRBV6-5 and TRBJ1-1; D possibly corresponds to TRBD1 (5 bases). This CDR3 region has 14 residues. Germline lookup yields CDR1 MNHEY and CDR2 SVGAGI.

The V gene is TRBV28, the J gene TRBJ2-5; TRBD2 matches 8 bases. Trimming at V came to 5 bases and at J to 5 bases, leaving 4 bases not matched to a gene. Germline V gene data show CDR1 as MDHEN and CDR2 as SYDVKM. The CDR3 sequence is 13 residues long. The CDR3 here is CASSSGSWETQYF. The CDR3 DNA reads TGTGCCAGCAGTAGCGGGAGCTGGGAGACCCAGTACTTC.

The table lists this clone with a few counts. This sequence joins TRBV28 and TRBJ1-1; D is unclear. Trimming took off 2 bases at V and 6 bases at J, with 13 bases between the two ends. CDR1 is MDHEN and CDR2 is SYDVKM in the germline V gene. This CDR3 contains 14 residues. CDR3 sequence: CASSLGGLISEAFF. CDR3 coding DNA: TGTGCCAGCAGTTTAGGAGGGTTAATCTCTGAAGCTTTCTTT.

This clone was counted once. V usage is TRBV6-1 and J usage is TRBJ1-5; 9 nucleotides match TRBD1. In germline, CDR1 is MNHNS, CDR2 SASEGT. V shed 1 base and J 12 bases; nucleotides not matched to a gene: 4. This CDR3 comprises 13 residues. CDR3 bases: TGTGCCAGCAGTGAAGTGGGGACAGGGTACCAGCATTTT. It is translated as CASSEVGTGYQHF.

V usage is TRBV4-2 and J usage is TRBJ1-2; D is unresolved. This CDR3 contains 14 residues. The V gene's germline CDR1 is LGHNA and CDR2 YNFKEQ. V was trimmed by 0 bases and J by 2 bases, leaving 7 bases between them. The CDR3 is CASSQDPRNYGYTF. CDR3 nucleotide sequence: TGTGCCAGCAGCCAAGATCCCAGAAACTATGGCTACACCTTC.

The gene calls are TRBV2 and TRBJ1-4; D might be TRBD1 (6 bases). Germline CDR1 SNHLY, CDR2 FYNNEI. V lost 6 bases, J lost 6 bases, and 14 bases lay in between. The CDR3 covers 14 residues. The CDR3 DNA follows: TGTGCCAGCAGGAACAGGGTGGGGGATGAAAAACTGTTTTTT. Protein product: CASRNRVGDEKLFF.

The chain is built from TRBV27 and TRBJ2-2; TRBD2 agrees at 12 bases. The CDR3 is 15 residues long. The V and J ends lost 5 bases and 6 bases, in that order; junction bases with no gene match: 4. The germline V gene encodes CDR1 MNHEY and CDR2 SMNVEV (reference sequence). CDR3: CASSRLAGGAGELFF. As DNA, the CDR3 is TGTGCCAGCAGTAGGCTAGCGGGAGGGGCCGGGGAGCTGTTTTTT.

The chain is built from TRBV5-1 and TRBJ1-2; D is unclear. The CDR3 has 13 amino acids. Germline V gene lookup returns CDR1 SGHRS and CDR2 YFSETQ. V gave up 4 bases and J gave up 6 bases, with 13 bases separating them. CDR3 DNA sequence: TGCGCCAGCAGCCCCGGGTTAACCCATGGCTACACCTTC. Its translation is CASSPGLTHGYTF.

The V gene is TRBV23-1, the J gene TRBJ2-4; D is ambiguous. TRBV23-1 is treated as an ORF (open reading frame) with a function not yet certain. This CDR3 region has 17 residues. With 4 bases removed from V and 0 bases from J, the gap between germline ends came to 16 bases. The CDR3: CASSRHGVNLAKNIQYF. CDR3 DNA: TGCGCCAGCAGTCGCCACGGAGTCAATTTAGCCAAAAACATTCAGTACTTC.

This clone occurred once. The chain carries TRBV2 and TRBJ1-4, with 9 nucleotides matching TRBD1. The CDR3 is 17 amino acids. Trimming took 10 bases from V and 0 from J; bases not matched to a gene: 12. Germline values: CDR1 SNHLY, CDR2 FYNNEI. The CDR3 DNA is TGTGCCACCACTAGACAGGGGGGTTCTGCAACTAATGAAAAACTGTTTTTT. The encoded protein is CATTRQGGSATNEKLFF.

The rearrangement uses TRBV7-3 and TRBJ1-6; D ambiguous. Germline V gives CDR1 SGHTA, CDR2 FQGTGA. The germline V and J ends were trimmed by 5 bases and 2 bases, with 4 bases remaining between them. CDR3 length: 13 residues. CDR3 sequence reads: CASSTTYNSPLHF. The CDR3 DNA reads TGTGCCAGCAGCACTACCTATAATTCACCCCTCCACTTT.

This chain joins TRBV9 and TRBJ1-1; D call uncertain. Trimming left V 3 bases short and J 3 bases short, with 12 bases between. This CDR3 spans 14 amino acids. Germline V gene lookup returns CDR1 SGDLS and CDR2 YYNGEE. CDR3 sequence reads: CASSGQDRYTEAFF. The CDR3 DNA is TGTGCCAGCAGCGGCCAGGACCGTTACACTGAAGCTTTCTTT.

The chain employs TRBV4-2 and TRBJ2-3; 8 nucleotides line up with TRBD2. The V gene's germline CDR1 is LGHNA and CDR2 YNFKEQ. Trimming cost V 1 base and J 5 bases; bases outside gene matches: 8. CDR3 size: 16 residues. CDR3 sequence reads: CASSQGTAGVRDTQYF. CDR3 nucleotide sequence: TGTGCCAGCAGCCAAGGTACAGCGGGAGTAAGAGATACGCAGTATTTT.

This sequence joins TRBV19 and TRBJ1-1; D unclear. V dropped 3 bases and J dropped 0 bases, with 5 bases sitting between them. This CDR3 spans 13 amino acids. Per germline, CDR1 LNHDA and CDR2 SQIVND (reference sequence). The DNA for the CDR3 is TGTGCCAGTAGTATGAGTATGAACACTGAAGCTTTCTTT. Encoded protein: CASSMSMNTEAFF.

This CDR3 is CASSQAGTGGLYGYTF. In nucleotides, the CDR3 is TGCGCCAGCAGCCAAGCTGGGACAGGGGGCTTGTATGGCTACACCTTC. The chain employs TRBV4-1 and TRBJ1-2, with 12 bases fitting TRBD1. Germline CDR1 reads MGHRA; CDR2 reads YSYEKL. The CDR3 loop spans 16 amino acids. Unmatched junction bases numbered 5, after V lost 1 base and J lost 5 bases.